This T cell receptor beta chain was sequenced in a study of T cell responses to AZD1222 COVID-19 vaccine. On the study more broadly: Recipients boosted at about 4 weeks or about 12 weeks are pooled. Broader study findings: A rise in Spike-specific TCR breadth and depth followed two AZD1222 doses. Mostly white British, mostly female donors; authors suggested clonal diversity may be underestimated.

The CDR3 contains 15 residues. V lost 3 bases and J 5 bases, leaving 16 bases between the germline ends. Germline V gene data show CDR1 as SEHNR and CDR2 as FQNEAQ (reference sequence). TCRdb keeps only in-frame clones here, not all; method: immunoSEQ multiplex PCR. The table records about 160,000 clones, roughly nine tenths of them present only once. Comment on this clone: Its antigen remains unidentified.

The clonotype originates from an adult in good health. This chain connects TRBV7-9 to TRBJ2-5; D is perhaps TRBD1 (6 bases). The input for sequencing was peripheral blood, taken on day 0 of AZD1222 vaccination. The CDR3 reads CASSFLAGQGETQYF. For the CDR3, the DNA is TGTGCCAGCAGCTTCCTTGCGGGTCAGGGGGAGACCCAGTACTTC.